Reported below is one T cell receptor beta chain. Its antigen is not known. The sample originates from a study of T cells after yellow fever vaccination. General study results and limits: Across the CD4 and CD8 compartments, a small share of clonotypes was present in both. Reappearing after the booster were most of the clones from primary vaccination (roughly 95% CD4, approximately 86% CD8).

Synthesis of TCR cDNA relied on 5'RACE template switching, which attached a universal primer site and UMIs. TCRdb fed the 5' RACE reads into MiXCR, producing one record per CDR3 protein. The sample lists some 550,000 distinct CDR3 sequences; about 19% were seen once. Unmatched junction bases numbered 17, after V lost 7 bases and J lost 4 bases. From germline, CDR1 is LGHNT and CDR2 FRNRAP. The CDR3 length is 18 residues. This chain joins TRBV12-5 and TRBJ1-4, with 8 bases that match TRBD1. The TCR originated in a man aged 25 to 40 who received the YFV17D yellow fever vaccine. The sample in question was PBMCs, obtained 15 days after the yellow fever booster vaccination. The CDR3 bases are TGTGCTAGTGCCCCCGACAGGGGCCAACTAATGGTTAATGAAAAACTGTTTTTT. Translating it yields CASAPDRGQLMVNEKLFF.